Listed below are T cell receptor beta chains from one sample, sequenced in a study of cytomegalovirus exposure and HLA in healthy donors. Repertoires were generated with immunoSEQ multiplex PCR, while TCRdb's copy carries only in-frame clones and drops some. The sample has tens of thousands of clones, about 80% seen once. The sample taken for sequencing was PBMCs. These receptors were taken from a woman between 50 and 59 years old in good health and CMV-seropositive. Both conserved end residues are trimmed from each CDR3. Fields, in order: J gene, CDR3 length, V gene, CDR3 protein.

j_call: .
cdr3_length: 13
v_call: TRBV5-1
cdr3_aa: ASSPGQGSTYEQY

j_call: TRBJ2-3
cdr3_length: 15
v_call: TRBV18
cdr3_aa: ASSPRPSGRAVDTQY

j_call: TRBJ2-7
cdr3_length: 11
v_call: TRBV27
cdr3_aa: ASGRQGTHEQY

j_call: TRBJ2-1
cdr3_length: 11
v_call: TRBV10-1
cdr3_aa: ASSARRDNEQF

j_call: TRBJ2-2
cdr3_length: 19
v_call: TRBV27
cdr3_aa: ASRPPVPGTSGGAGTGELF

j_call: TRBJ2-1
cdr3_length: 10
v_call: TRBV12-5
cdr3_aa: ASGLPGGVPF

j_call: TRBJ1-3
cdr3_length: 13
v_call: TRBV5-8
cdr3_aa: ASSSGTGTGNTIY

j_call: TRBJ2-5
cdr3_length: 14
v_call: TRBV5-8
cdr3_aa: ASSLWGGPRTETQY

j_call: TRBJ2-5
cdr3_length: 11
v_call: TRBV7-8
cdr3_aa: ASSLNRVETQY

j_call: TRBJ2-1
cdr3_length: 10
v_call: TRBV11-3
cdr3_aa: ASRQKGGEQF

j_call: TRBJ1-1
cdr3_length: 12
v_call: TRBV18
cdr3_aa: ASSPQGLNTEAF

j_call: TRBJ2-2
cdr3_length: 14
v_call: TRBV4-1
cdr3_aa: ASSPAPARNTGELF

j_call: TRBJ2-2
cdr3_length: 16
v_call: TRBV7-6
cdr3_aa: ASSLGTSGSIGTGELF

j_call: TRBJ1-1
cdr3_length: 12
v_call: TRBV6-1
cdr3_aa: ASRQGGVNTEAF

j_call: TRBJ2-5
cdr3_length: 12
v_call: TRBV6-4
cdr3_aa: ASSDRDRFETQY

j_call: TRBJ2-6
cdr3_length: 14
v_call: TRBV5-8
cdr3_aa: ASSQDSYSGANVLT

j_call: TRBJ1-2
cdr3_length: 10
v_call: TRBV5-1
cdr3_aa: ASSLAGDGYT

j_call: TRBJ2-3
cdr3_length: 13
v_call: TRBV6-5
cdr3_aa: ASSGVGGPTDTQY

j_call: TRBJ2-7
cdr3_length: 13
v_call: TRBV19
cdr3_aa: ASSMWRQGSYEQY

j_call: TRBJ1-6
cdr3_length: 13
v_call: TRBV5-1
cdr3_aa: ASSLGTGNNSPLH

j_call: TRBJ1-1
cdr3_length: 13
v_call: TRBV5-4
cdr3_aa: ASSGRGVGNTEAF

j_call: TRBJ1-2
cdr3_length: 14
v_call: TRBV2
cdr3_aa: ASSEALRGGARGYT

j_call: TRBJ1-1
cdr3_length: 12
v_call: TRBV7-8
cdr3_aa: ASSSEAANTEAF

j_call: TRBJ1-1
cdr3_length: 13
v_call: TRBV7-6
cdr3_aa: ASSLGGGMNTEAF

j_call: TRBJ1-5
cdr3_length: 13
v_call: TRBV5-1
cdr3_aa: ASSVGQGLNQPQH

j_call: TRBJ1-1
cdr3_length: 13
v_call: TRBV27
cdr3_aa: ATLDATGGVTEAF

j_call: TRBJ2-5
cdr3_length: 13
v_call: TRBV7-3
cdr3_aa: ASSLFAGVGETQY

j_call: TRBJ2-1
cdr3_length: 13
v_call: TRBV6-1
cdr3_aa: ASSEVSRGEPEQF

j_call: TRBJ1-2
cdr3_length: 13
v_call: TRBV19
cdr3_aa: ASSGPRDSNYGYT

j_call: TRBJ2-2
cdr3_length: 14
v_call: TRBV5-6
cdr3_aa: ASSLATGVLTGELF

j_call: TRBJ2-3
cdr3_length: 13
v_call: TRBV27
cdr3_aa: ASSLWSGETDTQY

j_call: TRBJ1-4
cdr3_length: 9
v_call: TRBV2
cdr3_aa: ASTCSEKLF

j_call: TRBJ1-6
cdr3_length: 13
v_call: TRBV30
cdr3_aa: AWSITPRGNSPLH

j_call: TRBJ2-1
cdr3_length: 14
v_call: TRBV5-4
cdr3_aa: ASSLWRGHKGNEQF

j_call: TRBJ2-3
cdr3_length: 12
v_call: TRBV30
cdr3_aa: AWRGGWTSGVKY

j_call: TRBJ2-7
cdr3_length: 10
v_call: TRBV5-4
cdr3_aa: ASSLRVGEQY

j_call: TRBJ2-5
cdr3_length: 12
v_call: TRBV2
cdr3_aa: ASRRDSTRGTQY

j_call: TRBJ2-3
cdr3_length: 14
v_call: TRBV11-3
cdr3_aa: ASSFSAGGLGDTQY

j_call: TRBJ2-1
cdr3_length: 12
v_call: TRBV9
cdr3_aa: ASSVAADYNEQF

j_call: TRBJ1-3
cdr3_length: 12
v_call: TRBV6-5
cdr3_aa: ASSEDRGGNTIY

j_call: TRBJ1-1
cdr3_length: 10
v_call: TRBV5-4
cdr3_aa: ASSLEQFEAF

j_call: TRBJ2-2
cdr3_length: 12
v_call: TRBV7-9
cdr3_aa: ASSLRGIAGELF

j_call: TRBJ2-3
cdr3_length: 15
v_call: TRBV2
cdr3_aa: ASRGGSGPPSPDTQY

j_call: TRBJ1-2
cdr3_length: 13
v_call: TRBV9
cdr3_aa: ASSPTDRADYGYT

j_call: TRBJ2-7
cdr3_length: 12
v_call: TRBV5-5
cdr3_aa: ASSPGQGAYEQY

j_call: TRBJ1-2
cdr3_length: 12
v_call: TRBV2
cdr3_aa: ASSERTPLQSYT

j_call: TRBJ2-5
cdr3_length: 14
v_call: TRBV5-1
cdr3_aa: ASSPAAAGVQETQY

j_call: TRBJ1-5
cdr3_length: 16
v_call: TRBV4-1
cdr3_aa: ASSQDYSGQNSNQPQH

j_call: TRBJ2-1
cdr3_length: 13
v_call: TRBV18
cdr3_aa: ASSPQRSSYNEQF

j_call: TRBJ1-2
cdr3_length: 11
v_call: TRBV10-3
cdr3_aa: ATAGGTNYGYT

j_call: TRBJ1-2
cdr3_length: 13
v_call: TRBV19
cdr3_aa: ASSIPGTGNYGYT

j_call: TRBJ2-1
cdr3_length: 13
v_call: TRBV2
cdr3_aa: ASRLGLAGDNEQF

j_call: TRBJ2-1
cdr3_length: 12
v_call: TRBV19
cdr3_aa: ASSIPSSYNEQF